Described below is a single T cell receptor beta chain sequence and its context. Sequence at one end of the junction differs from germline and may be a read error. The record originates from a study of T cell repertoires in cytomegalovirus infection. TCRdb processed the reads anew with MiXCR; each CDR3 protein has one entry. The sample lists about 360,000 distinct CDR3 sequences, 15% to 20% occurring once. This CDR3 is built from 15 residues. CDR1 is SGHDN, CDR2 FVKESK, per germline. The receptor was isolated from a human donor in good health (CMV status not recorded). Some clones in this sample may be carry-over from other donors' samples. Sequencing was carried out using PBMCs. The gene calls are TRBV14 and TRBJ2-1; possibly TRBD2 for D (6 bases). In DNA, the CDR3 is TGTGCCAGCAGCCAGTTGGCCGGGGGTTACAGTGAGCAGTTCTTC. Amino acids: CASSQLAGGYSEQFF.